This TCR beta chain was sequenced during a study of T cells after yellow fever vaccination. TCRdb reanalysed the 5' RACE reads using MiXCR and keeps one entry per CDR3 protein. The repertoire has roughly 170,000 distinct CDR3 sequences, over 7% of them found once; the top ten carry about a third. The CDR3 is 13 amino acids. The germline CDR1 and CDR2 sequences are SQVTM and ANQGSEA. The J segment lost 3 bases and the V segment lost 4 bases, leaving 2 bases of the junction unmatched. This clonotype originated in a man aged 18 to 29 who received the YFV17D yellow fever vaccine. The chain combines TRBV29-1 with TRBJ2-3; 9 positions match TRBD1. Sequencing was performed on CD8+ T cells sorted from PBMCs, taken 45 days after the yellow fever booster vaccination. The CDR3 nucleotides read TGCAGCGTTGGTGGGACAGGGACAGATACGCAGTATTTT. This encodes CSVGGTGTDTQYF.